The sequence of this TCR beta chain was determined in a study of shared clonotypes between healthy human individuals. Regarding the study as a whole: Non-shared clonotypes had lower generation probabilities than clonotypes shared by all four sorted-subset donors.

Naive-designated CD8 cells lacked CD45RO, were positively enriched for CCR7, and omitted terminally differentiated effector memory CD45RA+ cells. V dropped 5 bases and J dropped 5; count of bases not matched to a gene: 8. From germline, CDR1 is PRHDT and CDR2 FYEKMQ (reference sequence). The CDR3 totals 15 residues. TCRdb's table, derived via immunoSEQ multiplex PCR, lists solely in-frame clones and lacks some. The table has about 2.1 million clones, under 95% seen once. The table lists this clone with a few counts. Its antigen is undetermined. The genes are TRBV13 and TRBJ2-2; TRBD1 matches at 7 bases. The sequenced sample was naive CD8+ T cells from PBMCs. This receptor was obtained from a young man in good health. Some clones in this sample may be carry-over from other donors' samples. This CDR3 is CASSPHRGETGELFF. The CDR3 DNA reads TGTGCCAGCAGCCCCCACAGGGGAGAAACCGGGGAGCTGTTTTTT.